This T cell receptor beta chain derives from a study of cytomegalovirus exposure and HLA in healthy donors. Amplification used 60 Vbeta primers and 13 Jbeta primers. Only in-frame clones appear in the TCRdb table, and some are missing; sequencing was by immunoSEQ multiplex PCR. The ten top clones account for about 3.4%, within a sample of 80,000 to 100,000 clones. The CDR3 has 15 amino acids. Germline values: CDR1 SGHRS, CDR2 YFSETQ. Losses at the gene ends were 4 bases for V and 3 bases for J; bases not matched to a gene: 9. The J gene is TRBJ1-1, the V gene TRBV5-1; the match to TRBD1 covers 7 bases. The source is a woman under 40 in good health and CMV-seronegative. Sequenced sample: PBMCs. This CDR3 reads CASSPYRGADTEAFF. DNA of the CDR3: TGCGCCAGCAGCCCTTACAGGGGCGCGGACACTGAAGCTTTCTTT.